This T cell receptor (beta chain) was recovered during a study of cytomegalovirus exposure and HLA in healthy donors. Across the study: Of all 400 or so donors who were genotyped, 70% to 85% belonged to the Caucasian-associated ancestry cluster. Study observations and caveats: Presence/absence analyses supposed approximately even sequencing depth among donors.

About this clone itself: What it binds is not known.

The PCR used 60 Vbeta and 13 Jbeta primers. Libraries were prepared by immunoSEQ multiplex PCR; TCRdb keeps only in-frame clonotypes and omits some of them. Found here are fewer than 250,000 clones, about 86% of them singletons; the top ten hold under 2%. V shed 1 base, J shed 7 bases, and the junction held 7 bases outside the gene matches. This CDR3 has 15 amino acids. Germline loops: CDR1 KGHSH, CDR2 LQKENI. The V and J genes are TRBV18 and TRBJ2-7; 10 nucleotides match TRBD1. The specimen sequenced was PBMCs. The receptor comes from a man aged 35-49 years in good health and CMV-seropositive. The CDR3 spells CASSPQGTGVKEQYF. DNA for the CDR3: TGTGCCAGCTCACCACAGGGGACAGGGGTAAAAGAGCAGTACTTC.